The 11 T cell receptor beta chains below were found in one sample sequenced in a study of T cell changes during pregnancy in multiple sclerosis. Clones were sequenced by immunoSEQ multiplex PCR, and TCRdb holds only the in-frame ones, with some missing. The table records tens of thousands of clones, about 89% of them present only once. Source: CD4+ T cells from peripheral blood mononuclear cells, taken in the first trimester of pregnancy. The receptor set was obtained from a female donor with multiple sclerosis, enrolled in a pregnancy study.

The V call is TRBV29-1, the J call TRBJ2-1; 8 bases are a match to TRBD2. The CDR3 extends over 15 amino acids. V was clipped by 3 bases and J by 5 bases; unmatched bases: 9. Germline CDR1 SQVTM, CDR2 ANQGSEA. In nucleotides, the CDR3 is TGCAGCGTTGATTTGACTAGCGTACAGAACAATGAGCAGTTCTTC. Amino acid sequence: CSVDLTSVQNNEQFF.

This chain uses TRBV11-3 with TRBJ2-1, with 8 bases lining up with TRBD2. Unmatched junction bases numbered 14, after V lost 0 bases and J lost 7 bases. The CDR3 consists of 18 residues. Germline V gene lookup returns CDR1 SGHNT and CDR2 YENEEA. The CDR3 is CASSLDHGGSTSGNEQFF. The DNA of the CDR3 is TGTGCCAGCAGCTTAGATCACGGTGGTAGCACTAGCGGAAATGAGCAGTTCTTC.

The rearrangement links TRBV11-2 to TRBJ2-2; TRBD2 agrees at 8 bases. The CDR3 length is 15 residues. Trimming at V came to 5 bases and at J to 7 bases, leaving 9 bases not matched to a gene. Germline-derived CDR1 and CDR2 are SGHAT and FQNNGV. The CDR3 loop is CASSPLAGGIGELFF. In DNA form, the CDR3 reads TGTGCCAGCAGCCCACTTGCGGGAGGAATCGGGGAGCTGTTTTTT.

The gene calls are TRBV29-1 and TRBJ1-2; TRBD1 might be the D (5 bases). CDR3 length equals 11 residues. V lost 4 bases and J lost 4, with 7 bases in between. CDR1 is SQVTM, CDR2 ANQGSEA, per germline. Here the CDR3 reads CSVGGPYGYTF. DNA of the CDR3: TGCAGCGTTGGGGGCCCCTATGGCTACACCTTC. The variable domain in full, completed from reference TRBV29-1 and TRBJ1-2, reads SAVISQKPSRDICQRGTSLTIQCQVDSQVTMMFWYRQQPGQSLTLIATANQGSEATYESGFVIDKFPISRPNLTFSTLTVSNMSPEDSSIYLCSVGGPYGYTFGSGTRLTVV.

The chain uses TRBV18 and TRBJ2-7; D perhaps matches TRBD2 (6 bases). Trimming shortened V by 3 bases and J by 5 bases, and 11 bases separated the two germline ends. From germline, CDR1 is KGHSH and CDR2 LQKENI. The CDR3 extends over 13 amino acids. CDR3 sequence reads: CASSPGSQDEQYF. DNA of the CDR3: TGTGCCAGCTCACCCGGGAGCCAGGACGAGCAGTACTTC.

This clone has a single count. The chain is built from TRBV30 and TRBJ1-4, with D unresolved. This CDR3 has 11 residues. Germline CDR1 is GTSNPN and CDR2 is SVGIG (reference sequence). V lost 4 bases to trimming and J lost 8 bases, with 8 bases between them. CDR3 in DNA: TGTGCCTGGATGAGGAGGGAAAAACTGTTTTTT. Its translation is CAWMRREKLFF.

The chain is built from TRBV5-5 and TRBJ2-1, with TRBD2 matching over 9 bases. After removal of 2 bases from V and 5 bases from J, the junction contained 5 bases not matched to a gene. The CDR3 totals 15 residues. CDR1 and CDR2 from the germline V gene are SGHKS and YYEKEE (reference sequence). The CDR3: CASSFGPSGDNEQFF. The DNA of the CDR3 is TGTGCCAGCAGCTTTGGGCCTAGCGGGGACAATGAGCAGTTCTTC.

J is TRBJ1-4 and V is TRBV28; D not certain. The V end was cut by 8 bases, the J end by 4 bases, with 17 bases between. Germline V gene data show CDR1 as MDHEN and CDR2 as SYDVKM. This CDR3 is 15 amino acids long. The CDR3 coding sequence is TGTGCCAGCGGCCTCTTAGGAGGGAATAATGAAAAACTGTTTTTT. It translates to CASGLLGGNNEKLFF.

V is TRBV30 and J is TRBJ2-5, with D hard to call. The CDR3 sequence is 14 residues long. Germline V lookup: CDR1 GTSNPN, CDR2 SVGIG (reference sequence). Trimming took 0 bases from V and 3 from J, leaving 11 bases between them. DNA of the CDR3: TGTGCCTGGAGTGTAGGAGTAGTTGAAGAGACCCAGTACTTC. Translated: CAWSVGVVEETQYF.

This clone was seen just once. The V gene is TRBV6-5, the J gene TRBJ2-7; 9 bases agree with TRBD2. CDR1 and CDR2 from the germline V gene are MNHEY and SVGAGI. The junction had 10 bases not matched to a gene; V was cut back by 6 bases and J by 7 bases. This CDR3 is built from 14 residues. CDR3 protein: CASRSGLAGVEQYF. DNA for the CDR3: TGTGCCAGCAGGTCGGGACTAGCTGGGGTAGAGCAGTACTTC.

The rearrangement uses TRBV6-5 and TRBJ2-1; TRBD2 agrees at 7 bases. With V trimmed by 0 bases and J by 7 bases, 9 bases remained unmatched. Per germline, CDR1 MNHEY and CDR2 SVGAGI. This CDR3 contains 16 residues. The CDR3: CASSYSGGGPVNEQFF. CDR3 DNA sequence: TGTGCCAGCAGTTACTCCGGGGGAGGGCCGGTTAATGAGCAGTTCTTC.